Below, 19 T cell receptor beta chains from the same sample are listed, as sequenced in a study of OX40 agonist ivuxolimab in advanced cancers. Libraries were built with the immunoSEQ multiplex PCR assay. TCRdb stores this immuneACCESS table with in-frame sequences only. Part of the clones is absent; in the studies checked, under half of the shortfall reflects unresolved V genes, and no reason is known for the rest. Across this sample there are about 50,000 clones, with 85% to 95% seen only once. More than 15% of the sample is taken by the ten largest. Here the sequenced sample was CD4+ or CD8+ T cells sorted from blood, taken in a trial of the OX40 agonist ivuxolimab. Receptors originate from an adult with an advanced solid tumor such as melanoma, head and neck, liver or kidney cancer.

The CDR3 loop is CASRGYSNQPQHF. The CDR3 DNA reads TGTGCCAGCAGGGGTTATAGCAATCAGCCCCAGCATTTT. The chain uses TRBV2 and TRBJ1-5; no clear D gene. V was cut by 6 bases and J by 0 bases, with 6 bases left in between. This CDR3 is built from 13 residues. The germline CDR1 and CDR2 sequences are SNHLY and FYNNEI.

The chain combines TRBV29-1 with TRBJ1-1, with D perhaps matching TRBD1 (6 bases). The CDR3 extends over 11 amino acids. Germline CDR1 reads SQVTM; CDR2 reads ANQGSEA. The V end lost 7 bases, the J end lost 4 bases, and 10 bases lay between the germline ends. The CDR3 loop is CSGRGGTEAFF. The CDR3, as DNA: TGCAGCGGGAGGGGGGGCACTGAAGCTTTCTTT.

This chain joins TRBV9 and TRBJ2-3; a weak D match, TRBD2 (5 bases). Trimming removed 3 bases from V and 4 bases from J, with 15 bases in between. Germline assignment: CDR1 SGDLS and CDR2 YYNGEE. This CDR3 spans 15 amino acids. The DNA of the CDR3 is TGTGCCAGCAGCGCCCACCGGGGTTCCGCAGATACGCAGTATTTT. It specifies CASSAHRGSADTQYF.

The J gene is TRBJ1-1, the V gene TRBV28; D uncertain. With 2 bases removed from V and 6 bases from J, the gap between germline ends came to 13 bases. The CDR3 loop spans 14 amino acids. The germline V gene encodes CDR1 MDHEN and CDR2 SYDVKM. The CDR3 DNA reads TGTGCCAGCAGTTTAGGGTGGTCCGAGGCTGAAGCTTTCTTT. It encodes CASSLGWSEAEAFF.

V gene TRBV4-3 combines with J gene TRBJ2-1; a weak D match, TRBD1 (5 bases). Germline loops: CDR1 LGHNA, CDR2 YSLEER. This CDR3 contains 17 residues. V was shortened by 0 bases and J by 4 bases, with 16 bases between the two germline ends. In DNA, the CDR3 is TGCGCCAGCAGCCAAGATATGATGAGGAACAGGTACAATGAGCAGTTCTTC. Encoded protein: CASSQDMMRNRYNEQFF.

The CDR3 reads CASSFGLAAGELFF. In DNA, the CDR3 is TGTGCCAGCAGTTTCGGGCTAGCAGCCGGGGAGCTGTTTTTT. J is TRBJ2-2 and V is TRBV27, with D maybe TRBD2 (5 bases). Trimming shortened V by 3 bases and J by 6 bases, and 11 bases separated the two germline ends. Germline CDR1 MNHEY, CDR2 SMNVEV (reference sequence). This CDR3 spans 14 amino acids.

The chain combines TRBV13 with TRBJ2-7; 9 bases are shared with TRBD1. V lost 4 bases to trimming and J lost 6 bases; unmatched junction nucleotides: 4. This CDR3 is built from 13 residues. The germline CDR1 and CDR2 sequences are PRHDT and FYEKMQ (reference sequence). The CDR3 region is CASSYGQGLEQYF. In DNA form, the CDR3 reads TGTGCCAGCAGCTATGGACAGGGGCTCGAGCAGTACTTC. The full variable domain, rest sourced from reference TRBV13 and TRBJ2-7, is AAGVIQSPRHLIKEKRETATLKCYPIPRHDTVYWYQQGPGQDPQFLISFYEKMQSDKGSIPDRFSAQQFSDYHSELNMSSLELGDSALYFCASSYGQGLEQYFGPGTRLTVT.

The chain is built from TRBV27 and TRBJ2-3; maybe TRBD2 (6 bases). CDR3 length: 17 amino acids. Trimming removed 1 base at V and 8 bases at J, with 22 bases between. Germline CDR1 and CDR2: MNHEY and SMNVEV (reference sequence). CDR3 region: CASSLFSGSTIIGTQYF. CDR3 coding DNA: TGTGCCAGCAGTTTATTCTCCGGGAGCACCATTATTGGTACGCAGTATTTT.

The rearrangement uses TRBV28 and TRBJ1-1; 7 positions agree with TRBD1. The ends lost 3 bases at V and 3 bases at J; junction bases unmatched: 7. Germline CDR1 and CDR2: MDHEN and SYDVKM. This CDR3 has 15 amino acids. The CDR3 region is CASSFAGGEDTEAFF. The CDR3, as DNA: TGTGCCAGCAGTTTCGCAGGGGGGGAGGACACTGAAGCTTTCTTT.

This clone was counted a few times. The rearrangement uses TRBV19 and TRBJ2-5, with D maybe TRBD2 (5 bases). The CDR3 runs to 12 residues. CDR1 LNHDA and CDR2 SQIVND come from the germline V gene (reference sequence). V was clipped by 9 bases and J by 5 bases, with 13 bases between them. CDR3 bases: TGTGCCAGCGGAGGCGGCGCCGAGACCCAGTACTTC. This codes for CASGGGAETQYF. Variable domain in full (rest from reference TRBV19 and TRBJ2-5): DGGITQSPKYLFRKEGQNVTLSCEQNLNHDAMYWYRQDPGQGLRLIYYSQIVNDFQKGDIAEGYSVSREKKESFPLTVTSAQKNPTAFYLCASGGGAETQYFGPGTRLLVL.

The chain joins TRBV13 to TRBJ1-2; 7 bases map to TRBD1. This CDR3 is 15 amino acids long. V dropped 4 bases and J dropped 7; count of bases not matched to a gene: 12. Germline CDR1 reads PRHDT; CDR2 reads FYEKMQ (reference sequence). The CDR3 loop reads CASSSGGRGVGGYTF. CDR3 DNA sequence: TGTGCCAGCAGCTCAGGCGGCAGGGGGGTCGGTGGCTACACCTTC. The full variable domain, completed using reference TRBV13 and TRBJ1-2, is AAGVIQSPRHLIKEKRETATLKCYPIPRHDTVYWYQQGPGQDPQFLISFYEKMQSDKGSIPDRFSAQQFSDYHSELNMSSLELGDSALYFCASSSGGRGVGGYTFGSGTRLTVV.

The chain recombines TRBV7-7 with TRBJ2-7; TRBD2 aligns across 12 bases. CDR1 and CDR2 (germline): SSHAT, FNYEAQ (reference sequence). The CDR3 totals 15 residues. J lost 2 bases, V lost 5 bases, and 4 bases had no gene match. In nucleotides, the CDR3 is TGTGCCAGCAGCCCGCGGACTAGCGGGGCCTACGAGCAGTACTTC. Translated: CASSPRTSGAYEQYF.

The genes are TRBV7-9 and TRBJ2-7, with D maybe TRBD2 (6 bases). There are 18 residues in the CDR3. V was shortened by 4 bases and J by 3 bases, with 25 bases between the two germline ends. The germline gives CDR1 SEHNR, CDR2 FQNEAQ (reference sequence). The CDR3 protein is CASSSRSGREVSYYEQYF. The CDR3 DNA follows: TGTGCCAGCAGCTCCCGCTCGGGTAGGGAGGTTTCCTACTACGAGCAGTACTTC.

The gene calls are TRBV7-9 and TRBJ2-5; tentatively, D is TRBD2 (6 bases). Trimming stripped 4 bases from V and 4 bases from J, with 16 bases between. CDR3 size: 15 residues. The germline gives CDR1 SEHNR, CDR2 FQNEAQ (reference sequence). The CDR3 is CASSSTLGTLETQYF. For the CDR3, the DNA is TGTGCCAGCAGCTCCACCCTCGGGACTTTAGAGACCCAGTACTTC. The whole variable domain, filled in from reference TRBV7-9 and TRBJ2-5, reads DTGVSQNPRHKITKRGQNVTFRCDPISEHNRLYWYRQTLGQGPEFLTYFQNEAQLEKSRLLSDRFSAERPKGSFSTLEIQRTEQGDSAMYLCASSSTLGTLETQYFGPGTRLLVL.

The chain employs TRBV5-4 and TRBJ2-2; TRBD1 matches at 7 bases. The CDR3 consists of 16 residues. In germline, CDR1 is SGHNT, CDR2 YYREEE (reference sequence). With V trimmed by 1 base and J by 0 bases, 3 bases remained unmatched. CDR3 sequence (DNA): TGTGCCAGCAGCTTGTTCGGGACAGCGAACACCGGGGAGCTGTTTTTT. Translated, it gives CASSLFGTANTGELFF.

This sequence joins TRBV9 and TRBJ2-1, with unresolved D. CDR3 length: 13 amino acids. Germline V gene data show CDR1 as SGDLS and CDR2 as YYNGEE. Trimming removed 0 bases from V and 5 bases from J, with 6 bases in between. The CDR3 DNA reads TGTGCCAGCAGCGTAGTCAGCCACAATGAGCAGTTCTTC. The encoded protein is CASSVVSHNEQFF.

V usage is TRBV7-2 and J usage is TRBJ2-6, with 8 bases identical to TRBD1. CDR1 is SGHTA and CDR2 is FQGNSA in the germline V gene. The CDR3 length is 16 residues. V shed 1 base and J 5 bases; nucleotides not matched to a gene: 4. DNA for the CDR3: TGTGCCAGCAGCTTAGGTCAGGGGGCGAGGGCCAACGTCCTGACTTTC. Protein sequence: CASSLGQGARANVLTF.

The gene calls are TRBV30 and TRBJ2-1, with a tentative D call TRBD2 (6 bases). The length of the CDR3 is 16 residues. V lost 5 bases and J lost 3, with 20 bases in between. The germline gives CDR1 GTSNPN, CDR2 SVGIG (reference sequence). The CDR3 loop reads CAWGPRRLDIYNEQFF. CDR3 DNA: TGTGCCTGGGGGCCCCGGCGACTAGATATCTACAATGAGCAGTTCTTC.

The chain has TRBV11-2 and TRBJ2-2; 12 nucleotides agree with TRBD2. V shed 3 bases, J shed 1 base, and the junction held 6 bases outside the gene matches. The CDR3 consists of 18 residues. Germline V gene sequence: CDR1 SGHAT, CDR2 FQNNGV. The CDR3 reads CASSLPRTSGMNTGELFF. In DNA, the CDR3 is TGTGCCAGCAGCTTGCCGCGGACTAGCGGGATGAACACCGGGGAGCTGTTTTTT.